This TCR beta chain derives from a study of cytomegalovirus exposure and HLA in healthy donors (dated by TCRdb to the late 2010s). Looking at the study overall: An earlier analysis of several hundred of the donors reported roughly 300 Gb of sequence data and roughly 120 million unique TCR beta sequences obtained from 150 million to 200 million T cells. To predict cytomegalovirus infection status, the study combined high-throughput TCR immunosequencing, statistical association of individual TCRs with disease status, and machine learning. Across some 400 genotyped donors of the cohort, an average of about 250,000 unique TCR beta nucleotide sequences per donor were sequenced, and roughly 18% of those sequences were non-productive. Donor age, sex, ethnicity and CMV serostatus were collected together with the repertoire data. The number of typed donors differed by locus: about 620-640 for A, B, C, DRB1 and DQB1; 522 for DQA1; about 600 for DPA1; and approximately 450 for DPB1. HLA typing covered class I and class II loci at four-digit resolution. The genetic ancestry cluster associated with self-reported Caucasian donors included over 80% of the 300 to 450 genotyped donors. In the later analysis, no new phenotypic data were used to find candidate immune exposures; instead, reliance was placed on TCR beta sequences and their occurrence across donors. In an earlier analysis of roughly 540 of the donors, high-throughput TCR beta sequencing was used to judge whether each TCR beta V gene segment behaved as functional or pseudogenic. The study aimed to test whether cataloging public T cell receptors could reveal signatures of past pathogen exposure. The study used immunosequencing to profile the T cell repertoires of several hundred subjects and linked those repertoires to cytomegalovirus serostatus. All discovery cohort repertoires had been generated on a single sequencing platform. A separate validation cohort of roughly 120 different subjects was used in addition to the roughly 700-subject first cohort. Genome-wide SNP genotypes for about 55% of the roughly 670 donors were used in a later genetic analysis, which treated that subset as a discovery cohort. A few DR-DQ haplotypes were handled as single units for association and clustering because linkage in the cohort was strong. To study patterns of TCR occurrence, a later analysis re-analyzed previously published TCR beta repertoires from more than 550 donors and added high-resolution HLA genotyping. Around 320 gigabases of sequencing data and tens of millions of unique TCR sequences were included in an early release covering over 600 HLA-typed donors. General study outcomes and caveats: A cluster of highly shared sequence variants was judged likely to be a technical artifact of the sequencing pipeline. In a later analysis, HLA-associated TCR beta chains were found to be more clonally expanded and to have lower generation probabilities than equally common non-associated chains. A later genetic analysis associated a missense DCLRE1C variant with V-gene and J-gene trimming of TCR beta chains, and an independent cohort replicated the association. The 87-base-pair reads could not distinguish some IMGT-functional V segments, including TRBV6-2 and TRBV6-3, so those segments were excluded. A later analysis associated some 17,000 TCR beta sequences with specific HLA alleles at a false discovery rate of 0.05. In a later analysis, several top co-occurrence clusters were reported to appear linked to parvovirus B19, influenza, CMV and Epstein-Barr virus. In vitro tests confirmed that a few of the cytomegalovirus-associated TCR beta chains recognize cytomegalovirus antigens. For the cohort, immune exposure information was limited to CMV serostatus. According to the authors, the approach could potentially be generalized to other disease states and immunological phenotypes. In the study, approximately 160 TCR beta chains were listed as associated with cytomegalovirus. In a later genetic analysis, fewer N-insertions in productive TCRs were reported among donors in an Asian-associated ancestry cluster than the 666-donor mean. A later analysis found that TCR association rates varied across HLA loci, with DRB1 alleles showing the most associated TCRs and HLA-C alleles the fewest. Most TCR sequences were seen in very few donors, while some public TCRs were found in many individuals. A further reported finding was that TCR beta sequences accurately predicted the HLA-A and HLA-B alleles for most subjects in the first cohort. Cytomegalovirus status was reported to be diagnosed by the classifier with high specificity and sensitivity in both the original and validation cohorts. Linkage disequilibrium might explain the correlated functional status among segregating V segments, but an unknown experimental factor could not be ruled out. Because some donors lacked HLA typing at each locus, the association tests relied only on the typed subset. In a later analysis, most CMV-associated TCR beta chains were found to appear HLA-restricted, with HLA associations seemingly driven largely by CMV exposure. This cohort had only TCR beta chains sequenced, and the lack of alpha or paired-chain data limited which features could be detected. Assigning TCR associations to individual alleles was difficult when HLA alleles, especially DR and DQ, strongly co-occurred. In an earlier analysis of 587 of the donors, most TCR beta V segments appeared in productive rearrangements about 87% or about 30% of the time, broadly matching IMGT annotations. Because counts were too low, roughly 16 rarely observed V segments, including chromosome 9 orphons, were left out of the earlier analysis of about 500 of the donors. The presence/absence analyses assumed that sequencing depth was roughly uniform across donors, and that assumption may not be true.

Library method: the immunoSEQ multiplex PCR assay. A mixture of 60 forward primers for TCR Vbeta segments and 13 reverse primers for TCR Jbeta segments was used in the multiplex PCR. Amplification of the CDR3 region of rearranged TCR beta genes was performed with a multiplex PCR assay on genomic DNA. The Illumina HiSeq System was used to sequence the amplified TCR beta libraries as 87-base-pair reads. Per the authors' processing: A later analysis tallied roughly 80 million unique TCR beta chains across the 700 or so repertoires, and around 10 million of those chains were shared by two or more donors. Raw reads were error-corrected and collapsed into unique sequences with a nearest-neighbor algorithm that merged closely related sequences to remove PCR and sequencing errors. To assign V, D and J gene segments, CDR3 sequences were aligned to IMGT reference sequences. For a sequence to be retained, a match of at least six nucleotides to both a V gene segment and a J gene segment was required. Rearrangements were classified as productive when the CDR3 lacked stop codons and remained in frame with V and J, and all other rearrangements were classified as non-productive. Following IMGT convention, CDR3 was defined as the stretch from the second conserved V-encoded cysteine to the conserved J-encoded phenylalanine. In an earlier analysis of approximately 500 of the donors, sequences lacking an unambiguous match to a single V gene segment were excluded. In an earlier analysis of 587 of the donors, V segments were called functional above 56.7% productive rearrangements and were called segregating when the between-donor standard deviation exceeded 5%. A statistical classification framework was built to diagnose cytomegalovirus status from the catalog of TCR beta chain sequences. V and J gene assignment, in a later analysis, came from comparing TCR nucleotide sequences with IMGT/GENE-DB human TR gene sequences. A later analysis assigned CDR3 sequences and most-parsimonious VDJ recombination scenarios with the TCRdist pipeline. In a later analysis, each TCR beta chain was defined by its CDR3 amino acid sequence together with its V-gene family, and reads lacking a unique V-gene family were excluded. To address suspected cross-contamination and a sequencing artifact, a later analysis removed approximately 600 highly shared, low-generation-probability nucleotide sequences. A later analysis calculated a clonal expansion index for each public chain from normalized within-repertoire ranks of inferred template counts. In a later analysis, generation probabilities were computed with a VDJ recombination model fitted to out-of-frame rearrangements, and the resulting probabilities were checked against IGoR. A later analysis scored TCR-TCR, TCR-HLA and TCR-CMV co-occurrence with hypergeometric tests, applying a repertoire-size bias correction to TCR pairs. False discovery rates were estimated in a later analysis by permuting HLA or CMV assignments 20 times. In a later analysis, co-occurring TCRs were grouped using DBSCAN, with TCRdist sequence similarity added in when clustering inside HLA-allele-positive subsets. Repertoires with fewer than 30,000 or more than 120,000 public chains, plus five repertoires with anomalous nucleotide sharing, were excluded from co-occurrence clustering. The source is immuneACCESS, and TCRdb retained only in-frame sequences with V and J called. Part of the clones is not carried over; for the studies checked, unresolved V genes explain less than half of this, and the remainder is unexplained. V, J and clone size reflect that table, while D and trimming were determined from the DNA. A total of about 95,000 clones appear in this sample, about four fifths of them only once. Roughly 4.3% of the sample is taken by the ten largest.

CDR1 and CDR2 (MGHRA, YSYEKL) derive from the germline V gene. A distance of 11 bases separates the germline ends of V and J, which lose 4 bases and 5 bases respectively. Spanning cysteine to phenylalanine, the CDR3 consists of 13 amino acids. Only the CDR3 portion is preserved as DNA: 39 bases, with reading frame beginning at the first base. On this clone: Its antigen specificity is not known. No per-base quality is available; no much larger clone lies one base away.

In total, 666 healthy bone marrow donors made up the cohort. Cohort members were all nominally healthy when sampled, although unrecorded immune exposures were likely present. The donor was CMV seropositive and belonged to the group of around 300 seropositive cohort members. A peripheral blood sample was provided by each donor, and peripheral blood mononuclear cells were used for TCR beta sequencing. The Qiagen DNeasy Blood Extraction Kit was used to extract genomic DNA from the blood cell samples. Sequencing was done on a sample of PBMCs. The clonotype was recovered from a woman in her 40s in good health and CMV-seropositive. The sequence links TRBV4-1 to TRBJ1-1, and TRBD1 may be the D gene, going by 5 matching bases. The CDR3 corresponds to CASSRQGSTEAFF. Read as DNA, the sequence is TGCGCCAGCAGCCGGCAGGGATCAACTGAAGCTTTCTTT.